The rows below give T cell receptor beta chains drawn from one sample of a study of blood T cell repertoires in COVID-19. The repertoire was sequenced with immunoSEQ multiplex PCR; TCRdb's copy has only in-frame clones and lacks some. The top ten hold around 2.5% of the sample, which has 200,000 or so clones, roughly 88% seen once. The sample taken for sequencing was PBMCs or T cells enriched from blood (not recorded which). The receptors derive from a woman aged 40 to 50 with acute COVID-19. The CDR3 runs from the conserved cysteine through the conserved F or W.

V gene: TRBV5-1
CDR3 length: 19
CDR3 protein: CASSLGLAGGTPSTDTQYF

V gene: TRBV30
CDR3 length: 13
CDR3 protein: CAWNAGVNQPQHF

V gene: TRBV19
CDR3 length: 15
CDR3 protein: CASTSDRVEGSEAFF

V gene: TRBV30
CDR3 length: 14
CDR3 protein: CAWTLGWRREKLFF

V gene: TRBV27
CDR3 length: 15
CDR3 protein: CASSQTGPSTGELFF

V gene: TRBV29-1
CDR3 length: 13
CDR3 protein: CSVDTGSNYGYTF

V gene: TRBV2
CDR3 length: 13
CDR3 protein: CASRGAGQETQYF

V gene: TRBV10-1
CDR3 length: 15
CDR3 protein: CASSEGRLGYNEQFF

V gene: TRBV5-6
CDR3 length: 15
CDR3 protein: CASILMGQGAYGYTF

V gene: TRBV9
CDR3 length: 13
CDR3 protein: CASFSGWGYGYTF

V gene: TRBV7-8
CDR3 length: 13
CDR3 protein: CASSLSGLAEAFF

V gene: TRBV5-1
CDR3 length: 16
CDR3 protein: CASSLIFSGYTGELFF

V gene: TRBV5-4
CDR3 length: 13
CDR3 protein: CASSGDRDNEQFF

V gene: TRBV5-4
CDR3 length: 14
CDR3 protein: CASRLAGLQETQYF

V gene: TRBV5-6
CDR3 length: 17
CDR3 protein: CASSRLGAGSYLGELFF

V gene: TRBV12-3/TRBV12-4
CDR3 length: 13
CDR3 protein: CASNRQGVTEAFF

V gene: TRBV19
CDR3 length: 17
CDR3 protein: CASSIDWDRYSNQPQHF

V gene: TRBV29-1
CDR3 length: 12
CDR3 protein: CSTWTVNTEAFF

V gene: TRBV10-3
CDR3 length: 13
CDR3 protein: CAIRRDSADTQYF

V gene: TRBV19
CDR3 length: 16
CDR3 protein: CASSISVLARGNEQFF

V gene: TRBV6-2/TRBV6-3
CDR3 length: 16
CDR3 protein: CASRPVLRQGNTEAFF

V gene: TRBV21-1
CDR3 length: 15
CDR3 protein: CASSKPGHSSYEQYF

V gene: TRBV27
CDR3 length: 16
CDR3 protein: CASSRTGRGLGSPLHF

V gene: TRBV5-1
CDR3 length: 14
CDR3 protein: CASSRLGRYNEQFF

V gene: TRBV30
CDR3 length: 12
CDR3 protein: CAWSDSNSPLHF

V gene: TRBV15
CDR3 length: 17
CDR3 protein: CATSRDGTSRYTGELFF

V gene: TRBV27
CDR3 length: 18
CDR3 protein: CASTTRREGRAGTGELFF

V gene: TRBV10-1
CDR3 length: 13
CDR3 protein: CASSGAPPGELFF

V gene: TRBV11-3
CDR3 length: 14
CDR3 protein: CASNPGEIYNEQFF

V gene: TRBV19
CDR3 length: 14
CDR3 protein: CASSILGGNTEAFF

V gene: TRBV11-3
CDR3 length: 13
CDR3 protein: CASSLETDNEQFF

V gene: TRBV19
CDR3 length: 13
CDR3 protein: CASSTPVSYEQYF

V gene: TRBV7-2
CDR3 length: 15
CDR3 protein: CASSSAGTGRREQYF

V gene: TRBV2
CDR3 length: 14
CDR3 protein: CASSVSGPNQPQHF

V gene: TRBV5-1
CDR3 length: 16
CDR3 protein: CASSLGGTGGEYEQYF

V gene: TRBV5-1
CDR3 length: 15
CDR3 protein: CASSLTSGGREEQYF

V gene: TRBV7-8
CDR3 length: 17
CDR3 protein: CASSPQGGATILYGYTF

V gene: TRBV18
CDR3 length: 14
CDR3 protein: CASSPLDRGDTQYF

V gene: TRBV11-2
CDR3 length: 16
CDR3 protein: CASSLVTGQYQDGYTF

V gene: TRBV30
CDR3 length: 11
CDR3 protein: CAWTFQETQYF

V gene: TRBV5-6
CDR3 length: 16
CDR3 protein: CASSLDTGAGPFRAFF

V gene: TRBV30
CDR3 length: 14
CDR3 protein: CAWSTGTGQETQYF

V gene: TRBV30
CDR3 length: 13
CDR3 protein: CAWSRSTNEKLFF

V gene: TRBV18
CDR3 length: 16
CDR3 protein: CASSPGLAGGFYEQYF

V gene: TRBV3-1/TRBV3-2
CDR3 length: 15
CDR3 protein: CASRDYSGGKNGYTF

V gene: TRBV5-1
CDR3 length: 15
CDR3 protein: CASSSGTGMNTEAFF

V gene: TRBV29-1
CDR3 length: 11
CDR3 protein: CSVHSNEKLFF

V gene: TRBV10-2
CDR3 length: 13
CDR3 protein: CASSATRGSEAFF

V gene: TRBV14
CDR3 length: 17
CDR3 protein: CASSPDRGRSGANVLTF

V gene: TRBV7-9
CDR3 length: 15
CDR3 protein: CASSSGRELADTQYF

V gene: TRBV30
CDR3 length: 12
CDR3 protein: CAWGTAPWEAFF

V gene: TRBV4-2
CDR3 length: 14
CDR3 protein: CASSQAGAVYGYTF

V gene: TRBV6-6
CDR3 length: 16
CDR3 protein: CASSRSTGVNTGELFF

V gene: TRBV20-1
CDR3 length: 18
CDR3 protein: CSASGQALAGTSTDTQYF

V gene: TRBV11-2
CDR3 length: 15
CDR3 protein: CASSLTSGYTGELFF

V gene: TRBV24-1
CDR3 length: 15
CDR3 protein: CATSEEGGYADEQFF

V gene: TRBV7-9
CDR3 length: 17
CDR3 protein: CASSLALGVGGNQPQHF

V gene: TRBV3-1/TRBV3-2
CDR3 length: 15
CDR3 protein: CASSKIAGFGYGYTF

V gene: TRBV19
CDR3 length: 14
CDR3 protein: CASETGGEDQPQHF

V gene: TRBV7-2
CDR3 length: 16
CDR3 protein: CASSPQAGIIYNEQFF